The clone carrying this T cell receptor beta chain came up once. Libraries were prepared by immunoSEQ multiplex PCR; TCRdb keeps only in-frame clonotypes and omits some of them. The data show about 2.3 million clones, approximately 93% seen once. The data stem from a study of shared clonotypes between healthy human individuals. There are 16 residues in the CDR3. V lost 3 bases and J 3 bases, leaving 19 bases between the germline ends. From germline, CDR1 is SGDLS and CDR2 YYNGEE. V gene TRBV9 combines with J gene TRBJ2-7; D may be TRBD1 (6 bases). The sequence derives from a man younger than 35 in good health. Some clones in this sample may be carry-over from other donors' samples. What was sequenced was naive CD4+ T cells from PBMCs. The subset denotes: CD45RA+ positively selected. The CDR3 DNA follows: TGTGCCAGCAGCGCCCCTCTGACAGGAGATTTCTACGAGCAGTACTTC. Its translation: CASSAPLTGDFYEQYF.